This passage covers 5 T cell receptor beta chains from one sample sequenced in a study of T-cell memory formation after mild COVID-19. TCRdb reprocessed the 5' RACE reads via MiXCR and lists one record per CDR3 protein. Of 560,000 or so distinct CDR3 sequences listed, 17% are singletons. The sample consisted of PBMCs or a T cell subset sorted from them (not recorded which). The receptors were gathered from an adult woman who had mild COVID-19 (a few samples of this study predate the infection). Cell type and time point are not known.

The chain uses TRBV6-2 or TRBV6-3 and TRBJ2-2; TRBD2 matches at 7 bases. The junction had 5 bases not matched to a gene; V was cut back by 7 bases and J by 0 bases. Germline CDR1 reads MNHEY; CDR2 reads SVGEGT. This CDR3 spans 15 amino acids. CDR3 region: CASMGAGSNTGELFF. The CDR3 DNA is TGTGCCAGCATGGGAGCGGGGTCGAACACCGGGGAGCTGTTTTTT.

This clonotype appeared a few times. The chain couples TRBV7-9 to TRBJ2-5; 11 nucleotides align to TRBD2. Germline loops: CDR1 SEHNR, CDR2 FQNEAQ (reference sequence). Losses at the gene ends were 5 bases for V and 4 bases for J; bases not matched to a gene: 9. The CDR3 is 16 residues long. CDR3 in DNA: TGTGCCAGCAGCGTAGGGACTAGCGGACCCCCAGAGACCCAGTACTTC. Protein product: CASSVGTSGPPETQYF.

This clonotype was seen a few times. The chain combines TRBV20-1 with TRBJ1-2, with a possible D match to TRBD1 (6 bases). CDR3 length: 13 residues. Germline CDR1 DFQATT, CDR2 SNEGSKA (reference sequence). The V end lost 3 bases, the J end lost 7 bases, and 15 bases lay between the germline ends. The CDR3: CSASEVRGSGYTF. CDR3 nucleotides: TGCAGTGCTAGTGAGGTCAGGGGAAGTGGCTACACCTTC.

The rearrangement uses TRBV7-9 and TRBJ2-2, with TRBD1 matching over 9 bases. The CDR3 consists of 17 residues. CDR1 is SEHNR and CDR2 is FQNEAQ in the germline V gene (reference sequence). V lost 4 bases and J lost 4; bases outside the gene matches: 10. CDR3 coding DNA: TGTGCCAGCAGCTCACAGCTCGGGACAGGGTCCACCGGGGAGCTGTTTTTT. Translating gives CASSSQLGTGSTGELFF. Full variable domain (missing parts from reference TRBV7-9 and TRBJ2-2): DTGVSQNPRHKITKRGQNVTFRCDPISEHNRLYWYRQTLGQGPEFLTYFQNEAQLEKSRLLSDRFSAERPKGSFSTLEIQRTEQGDSAMYLCASSSQLGTGSTGELFFGEGSRLTVL.

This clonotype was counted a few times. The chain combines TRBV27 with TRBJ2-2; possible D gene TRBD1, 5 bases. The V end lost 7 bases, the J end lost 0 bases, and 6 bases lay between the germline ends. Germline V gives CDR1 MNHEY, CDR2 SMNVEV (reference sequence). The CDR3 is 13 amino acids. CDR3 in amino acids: CASTTANTGELFF. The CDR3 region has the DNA TGTGCCAGCACGACAGCGAACACCGGGGAGCTGTTTTTT.